The 8 T cell receptor beta chains reported below all come from one sample, sequenced in a study of blood T cells in healthy people across ages. For the second PCR, which ran for roughly 7 to 11 cycles, a sample-barcoded 5' primer and a J-beta primer mix were used. MiXCR was run by TCRdb on the 5' RACE reads, yielding one entry per CDR3 protein. Of more than 800,000 distinct CDR3 sequences listed, more than 40% are singletons. The sample was blood. Source of these receptors: a woman aged 55-70 years in good health.

The chain joins TRBV7-2 to TRBJ2-5; D could derive from TRBD1 or TRBD2 (6 bases each). Trimming shortened V by 5 bases and J by 5 bases, and 12 bases separated the two germline ends. The CDR3 has 13 amino acids. Germline V gene lookup returns CDR1 SGHTA and CDR2 FQGNSA. Here the CDR3 reads CASSIRGGETQYF. The CDR3 DNA reads TGTGCCAGCAGCATACGAGGGGGGGAGACCCAGTACTTC.

This clonotype was counted a few times. The chain employs TRBV7-2 and TRBJ2-5; D ambiguous. V was clipped by 4 bases and J by 4 bases, with 13 bases between them. The CDR3 is 14 residues long. CDR1 SGHTA and CDR2 FQGNSA come from the germline V gene. The CDR3 DNA is TGTGCCAGCAGCTCCGGACCGGCACCAGAGACCCAGTACTTC. Residues: CASSSGPAPETQYF. Using reference TRBV7-2 and TRBJ2-5 for the parts outside the CDR3, the full variable domain is GAGVSQSPSNKVTEKGKDVELRCDPISGHTALYWYRQSLGQGLEFLIYFQGNSAPDKSGLPSDRFSAERTGGSVSTLTIQRTQQEDSAVYLCASSSGPAPETQYFGPGTRLLVL.

The chain links TRBV6-5 to TRBJ2-7, with 7 bases that match TRBD1. The CDR3 consists of 15 residues. Trimming at V came to 0 bases and at J to 7 bases, leaving 9 bases not matched to a gene. Germline CDR1 is MNHEY and CDR2 is SVGAGI. In nucleotides, the CDR3 is TGTGCCAGCAGTTACTCATTCACAGGGGTGGGTGAGCAGTACTTC. Encoded protein: CASSYSFTGVGEQYF.

The V and J genes are TRBV5-1 and TRBJ1-1; D is perhaps TRBD1 (5 bases). Germline-derived CDR1 and CDR2 are SGHRS and YFSETQ. Trimming cost V 0 bases and J 0 bases, with 12 bases left between them. The CDR3 extends over 16 amino acids. CDR3 region: CASSLAPPGVNTEAFF. The CDR3 DNA reads TGCGCCAGCAGCTTGGCCCCTCCGGGGGTGAACACTGAAGCTTTCTTT.

J is TRBJ2-1 and V is TRBV27; TRBD2 agrees at 8 bases. V dropped 5 bases and J dropped 3; count of bases not matched to a gene: 21. The length of the CDR3 is 20 residues. Looked up from germline, CDR1 is MNHEY and CDR2 is SMNVEV (reference sequence). The chain's CDR3 is CASSPRGGRKREIIYNEQFF. CDR3 nucleotide sequence: TGTGCCAGCAGTCCCCGGGGGGGGCGTAAGCGGGAGATCATCTACAATGAGCAGTTCTTC.

The rearrangement uses TRBV6-6 and TRBJ1-6; possibly TRBD1 for D (6 bases). The germline V gene encodes CDR1 MNHNY and CDR2 SVGAGI (reference sequence). V was shortened by 2 bases and J by 10 bases, with 12 bases between the two germline ends. There are 14 residues in the CDR3. CDR3 DNA sequence: TGTGCCAGCAGTTACCCAGGGGAGGGATCACCCCTCCACTTT. It specifies CASSYPGEGSPLHF.

Only a few counts were recorded for this clonotype. The CDR3 is CASSLDYSGLASYEQYF. As DNA, the CDR3 is TGTGCCAGCAGCTTAGATTATTCGGGACTAGCGTCCTACGAGCAGTACTTC. This chain uses TRBV11-2 with TRBJ2-7; 10 nucleotides align to TRBD2. CDR1 SGHAT and CDR2 FQNNGV come from the germline V gene. This CDR3 is built from 17 residues. V gave up 0 bases and J gave up 1 base; unmatched junction bases: 6. The full variable domain, its missing parts supplied by reference TRBV11-2 and TRBJ2-7, is EAGVAQSPRYKIIEKRQSVAFWCNPISGHATLYWYQQILGQGPKLLIQFQNNGVVDDSQLPKDRFSAERLKGVDSTLKIQPAKLEDSAVYLCASSLDYSGLASYEQYFGPGTRLTVT.

This clonotype was seen a few times. The genes are TRBV15 and TRBJ2-1; D gene unclear. With 0 bases removed from V and 2 bases from J, the gap between germline ends came to 8 bases. The CDR3 is 15 amino acids. CDR1 is LNHNV, CDR2 YYDKDF, per germline (reference sequence). The CDR3 bases are TGTGCCACCAGCAGAGATGTAGGCGCCTACAATGAGCAGTTCTTC. This translates into CATSRDVGAYNEQFF.